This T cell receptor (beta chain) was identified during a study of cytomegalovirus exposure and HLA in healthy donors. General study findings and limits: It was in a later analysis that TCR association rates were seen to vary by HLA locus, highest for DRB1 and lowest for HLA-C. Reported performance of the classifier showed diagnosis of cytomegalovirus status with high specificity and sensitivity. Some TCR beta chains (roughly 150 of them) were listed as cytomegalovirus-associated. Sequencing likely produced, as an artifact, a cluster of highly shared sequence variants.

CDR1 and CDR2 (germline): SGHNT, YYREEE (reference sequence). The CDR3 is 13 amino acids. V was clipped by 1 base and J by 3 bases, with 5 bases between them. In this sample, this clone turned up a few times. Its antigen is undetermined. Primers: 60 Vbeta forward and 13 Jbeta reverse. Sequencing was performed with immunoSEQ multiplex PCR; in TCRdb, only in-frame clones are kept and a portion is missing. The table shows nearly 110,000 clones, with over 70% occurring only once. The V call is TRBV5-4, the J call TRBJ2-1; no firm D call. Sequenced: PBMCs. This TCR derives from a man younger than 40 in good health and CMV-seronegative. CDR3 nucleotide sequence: TGTGCCAGCAGCTTGTCCCTCTACAATGAGCAGTTCTTC. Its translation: CASSLSLYNEQFF.